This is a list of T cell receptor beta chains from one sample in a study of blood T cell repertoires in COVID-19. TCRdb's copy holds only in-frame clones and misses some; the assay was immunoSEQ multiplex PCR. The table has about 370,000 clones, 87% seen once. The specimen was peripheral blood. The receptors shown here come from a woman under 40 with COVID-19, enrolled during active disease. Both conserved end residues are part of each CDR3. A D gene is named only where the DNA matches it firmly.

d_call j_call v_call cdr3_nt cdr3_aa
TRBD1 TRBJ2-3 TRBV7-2 TGTGCCAGCAGCTTAGACAGGGGGACGGATACGCAGTATTTT CASSLDRGTDTQYF
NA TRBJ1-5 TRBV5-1 TGCGCCAGCAGCTTGGACGACTATCACAATCAGCCCCAGCATTTT CASSLDDYHNQPQHF
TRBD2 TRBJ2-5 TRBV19 TGTGCCAGTAGTATACGCGGGGGGACTATACAAGAGACCCAGTACTTC CASSIRGGTIQETQYF
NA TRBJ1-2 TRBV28 TGTGCCAGCAGTTTATGGGGGGGTGGCTACACCTTC CASSLWGGGYTF
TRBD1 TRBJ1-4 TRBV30 TGTGCCTGGAAGGGGACAGAGGAAAAACTGTTTTTT CAWKGTEEKLFF
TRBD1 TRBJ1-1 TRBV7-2 TGTGCCAGCAGCTTAGTGAGCGGGGGGACAGCGAACACTGAAGCTTTCTTT CASSLVSGGTANTEAFF
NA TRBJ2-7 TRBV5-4 TGTGCCAGCAGCTTGTCCCCTGCCTACGAGCAGTACTTC CASSLSPAYEQYF
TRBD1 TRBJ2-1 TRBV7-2 TGTGCCAGCAGCTTAAGTGTATGGGACAGAGGCGGCAATGAGCAGTTCTTC CASSLSVWDRGGNEQFF
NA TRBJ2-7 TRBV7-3 TGTGCCAGCAGCCCAGGCCCAGGGGCTTTCACCGAGCAGTACTTC CASSPGPGAFTEQYF
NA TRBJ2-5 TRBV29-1 TGCAGCGTTGAAAGGGGCTCCGTTTCGGCCCAGTACTTC CSVERGSVSAQYF
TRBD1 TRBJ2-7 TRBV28 TGTGCCAGCGGGGACAGAGCTCCTAACGAGCAGTACTTC CASGDRAPNEQYF
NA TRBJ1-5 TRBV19 TGTGCCAGTAGTTCACAGGGACGGGATCAGCCCCAGCATTTT CASSSQGRDQPQHF